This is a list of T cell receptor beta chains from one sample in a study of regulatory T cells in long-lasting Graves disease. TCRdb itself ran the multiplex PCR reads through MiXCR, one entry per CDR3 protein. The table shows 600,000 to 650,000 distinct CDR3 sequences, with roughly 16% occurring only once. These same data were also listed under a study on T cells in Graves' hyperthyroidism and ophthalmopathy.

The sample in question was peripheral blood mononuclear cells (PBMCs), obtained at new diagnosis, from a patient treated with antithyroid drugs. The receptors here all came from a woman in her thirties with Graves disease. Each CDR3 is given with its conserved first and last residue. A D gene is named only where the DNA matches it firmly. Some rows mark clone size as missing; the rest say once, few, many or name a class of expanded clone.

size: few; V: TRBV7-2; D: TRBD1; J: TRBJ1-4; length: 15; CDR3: CASSLAGQGVGKLFF; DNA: TGTGCCAGCAGCTTAGCAGGACAGGGGGTTGGAAAACTGTTTTTT
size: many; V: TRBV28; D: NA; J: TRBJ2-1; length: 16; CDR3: CASSLRPVPSYNEQFF; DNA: TGTGCCAGCAGCCTACGACCCGTCCCGTCCTACAATGAGCAGTTCTTC
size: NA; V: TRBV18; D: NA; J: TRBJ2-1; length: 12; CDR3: CASSGLGDEQFF; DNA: TGTGCCAGCTCAGGCCTGGGGGATGAGCAGTTCTTC
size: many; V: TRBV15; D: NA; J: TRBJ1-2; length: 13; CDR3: CATSRGGGYGYTF; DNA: TGTGCCACCAGTCGCGGGGGGGGCTATGGCTACACCTTC
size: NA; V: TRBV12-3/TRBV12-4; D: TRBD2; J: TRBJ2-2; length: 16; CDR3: CASSPVAGVGTGKLFF; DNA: TGTGCCAGCAGTCCCGTAGCGGGAGTGGGCACCGGGAAGCTGTTTTTT
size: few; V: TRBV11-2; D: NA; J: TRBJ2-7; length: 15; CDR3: CASSPLLVGSHEQYF; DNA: TGTGCCAGCAGCCCGTTACTAGTAGGGTCCCACGAGCAGTACTTC
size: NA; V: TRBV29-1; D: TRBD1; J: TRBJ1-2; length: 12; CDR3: CSVVQGIYGYTF; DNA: TGCAGCGTCGTACAGGGGATCTATGGCTACACCTTC
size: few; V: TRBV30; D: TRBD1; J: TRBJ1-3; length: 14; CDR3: CAWRGQDSGNTIYF; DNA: TGTGCCTGGAGGGGACAGGACTCTGGAAACACCATATATTTT
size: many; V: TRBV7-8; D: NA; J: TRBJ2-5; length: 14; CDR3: CASRYYRVQETQYF; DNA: TGTGCCAGCAGATATTATAGGGTTCAGGAGACCCAGTACTTC
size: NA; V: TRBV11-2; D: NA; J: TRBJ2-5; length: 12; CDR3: CASSLEGKTQYF; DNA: TGTGCCAGCAGCTTAGAAGGAAAGACCCAGTACTTC
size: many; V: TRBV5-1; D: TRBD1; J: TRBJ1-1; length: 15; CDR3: CASAGTGGMNTEAFF; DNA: TGCGCCAGCGCTGGGACAGGGGGCATGAACACTGAAGCTTTCTTT
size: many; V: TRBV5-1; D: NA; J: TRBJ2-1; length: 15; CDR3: CASSLGGERYNEQFF; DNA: TGCGCCAGCAGCTTGGGGGGGGAACGGTACAATGAGCAGTTCTTC
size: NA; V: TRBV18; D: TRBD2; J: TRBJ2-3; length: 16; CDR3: CASSPPASGRADTQYF; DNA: TGTGCCAGCTCACCACCGGCTAGCGGGAGAGCAGATACGCAGTATTTT
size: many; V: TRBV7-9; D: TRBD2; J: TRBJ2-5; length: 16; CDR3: CASSPLGVAGEETQYF; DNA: TGTGCCAGCAGCCCACTAGGAGTAGCGGGAGAGGAGACCCAGTACTTC
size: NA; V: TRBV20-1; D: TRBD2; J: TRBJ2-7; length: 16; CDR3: CSASGLAGGKGYEQYF; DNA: TGCAGTGCTAGTGGCCTAGCGGGAGGTAAGGGGTACGAGCAGTACTTC
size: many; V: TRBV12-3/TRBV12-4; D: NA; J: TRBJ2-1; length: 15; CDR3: CASSFRSSSYNEQFF; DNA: TGTGCCAGCAGTTTCCGGTCGAGCTCCTACAATGAGCAGTTCTTC
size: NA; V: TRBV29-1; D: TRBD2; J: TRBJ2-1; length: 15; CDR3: CSVLWTSGEYNEQFF; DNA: TGCAGCGTTCTCTGGACTAGCGGGGAATACAATGAGCAGTTCTTC
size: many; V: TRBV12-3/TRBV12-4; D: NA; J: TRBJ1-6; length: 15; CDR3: CASSFSTVSNSPLHF; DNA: TGTGCCAGCAGTTTCTCAACAGTCAGTAATTCACCCCTCCACTTT
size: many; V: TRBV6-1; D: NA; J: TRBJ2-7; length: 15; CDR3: CASSQARQGNYEQYF; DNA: TGTGCCAGCAGTCAGGCTCGGCAGGGGAACTACGAGCAGTACTTC
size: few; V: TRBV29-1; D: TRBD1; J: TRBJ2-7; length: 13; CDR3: CSVGGQSLYEQYF; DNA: TGCAGCGTTGGGGGACAGTCACTCTACGAGCAGTACTTC
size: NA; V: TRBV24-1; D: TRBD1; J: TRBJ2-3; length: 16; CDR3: CATSDRQGAITDTQYF; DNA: TGTGCCACCAGTGATAGACAGGGGGCTATCACAGATACGCAGTATTTT
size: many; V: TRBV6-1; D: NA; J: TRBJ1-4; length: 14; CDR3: CASIRQEGNGKLFF; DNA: TGTGCCAGCATTAGACAGGAGGGAAATGGAAAACTGTTTTTT
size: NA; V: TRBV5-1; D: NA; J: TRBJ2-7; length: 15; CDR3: CASSLEVQLGYEQYF; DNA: TGCGCCAGCAGCTTGGAGGTACAGTTGGGCTACGAGCAGTACTTC
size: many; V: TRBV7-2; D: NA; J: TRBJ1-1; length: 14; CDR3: CASSPYTSYTEAFF; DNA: TGTGCCAGCAGCCCTTATACCTCGTACACTGAAGCTTTCTTT
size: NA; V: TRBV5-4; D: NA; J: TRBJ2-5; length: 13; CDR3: CASSPREKETQYF; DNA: TGTGCCAGCAGCCCGCGTGAGAAAGAGACCCAGTACTTC
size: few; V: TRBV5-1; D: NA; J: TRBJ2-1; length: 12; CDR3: CASSRDLNEQFF; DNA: TGCGCCAGCAGCCGGGACTTAAATGAGCAGTTCTTC
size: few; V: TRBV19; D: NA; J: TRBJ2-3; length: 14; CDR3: CASSTGYSTDTQYF; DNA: TGTGCCAGTAGTACCGGATATAGCACAGATACGCAGTATTTT
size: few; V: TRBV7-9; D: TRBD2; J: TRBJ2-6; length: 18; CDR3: CASSAVAGYGSGANVLTF; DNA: TGTGCCAGCAGCGCCGTAGCGGGGTATGGGTCTGGGGCCAACGTCCTGACTTTC
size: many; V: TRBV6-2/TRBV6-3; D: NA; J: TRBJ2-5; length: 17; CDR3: CASSYSGQGGLKETQYF; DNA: TGTGCCAGCAGTTACTCGGGGCAAGGGGGTCTCAAAGAGACCCAGTACTTC
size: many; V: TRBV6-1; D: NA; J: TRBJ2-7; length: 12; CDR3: CASVVSAYEQYF; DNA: TGTGCCAGCGTCGTGTCGGCCTACGAGCAGTACTTC
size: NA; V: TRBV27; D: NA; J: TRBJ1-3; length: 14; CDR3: CASSPATDWNTIYF; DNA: TGTGCCAGCTCACCAGCGACAGACTGGAACACCATATATTTT
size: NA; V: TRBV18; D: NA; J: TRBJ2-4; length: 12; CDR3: CASSQGEDIQYF; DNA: TGTGCCAGCTCACAGGGTGAGGACATTCAGTACTTC
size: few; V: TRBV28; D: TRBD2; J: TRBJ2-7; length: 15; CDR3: CASSALAGASYEQYF; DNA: TGTGCCAGCAGCGCGCTAGCGGGAGCTTCCTACGAGCAGTACTTC
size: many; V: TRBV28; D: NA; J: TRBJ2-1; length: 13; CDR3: CASLPGTYNEQFF; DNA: TGTGCCAGTCTGCCCGGTACCTACAATGAGCAGTTCTTC
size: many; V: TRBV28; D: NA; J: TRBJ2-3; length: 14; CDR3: CASSPRWGTDTQYF; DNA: TGTGCCAGCAGTCCCCGGTGGGGCACAGATACGCAGTATTTT
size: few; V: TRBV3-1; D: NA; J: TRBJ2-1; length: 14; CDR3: CASSPTTSYNEQFF; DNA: TGTGCCAGCAGCCCTACTACTAGCTACAATGAGCAGTTCTTC
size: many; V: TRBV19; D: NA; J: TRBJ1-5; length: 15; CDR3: CASSPEGYTDQPQHF; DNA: TGTGCCAGTAGTCCCGAGGGATATACGGATCAGCCCCAGCATTTT
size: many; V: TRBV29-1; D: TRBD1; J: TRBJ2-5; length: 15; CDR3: CSVDTYGTGTETQYF; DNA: TGCAGCGTTGACACTTACGGGACAGGGACGGAGACCCAGTACTTC
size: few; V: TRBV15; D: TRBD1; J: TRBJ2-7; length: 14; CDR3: CATSSPNRGDEQYF; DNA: TGTGCCACCAGCAGTCCAAACAGGGGCGACGAGCAGTACTTC
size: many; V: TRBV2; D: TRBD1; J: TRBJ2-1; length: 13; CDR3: CASSEGQNNEQFF; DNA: TGTGCCAGCAGTGAGGGACAGAACAATGAGCAGTTCTTC
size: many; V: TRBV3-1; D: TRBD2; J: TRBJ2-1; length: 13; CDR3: CASSQTSGNEQFF; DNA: TGTGCCAGCAGCCAGACTAGCGGAAATGAGCAGTTCTTC
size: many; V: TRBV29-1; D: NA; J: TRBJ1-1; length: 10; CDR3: CSVAGTEAFF; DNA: TGCAGCGTTGCGGGCACTGAAGCTTTCTTT
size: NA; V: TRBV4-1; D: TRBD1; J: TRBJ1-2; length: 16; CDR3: CASSQLMGTGHGGYTF; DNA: TGCGCCAGCAGCCAGCTTATGGGGACAGGGCATGGTGGCTACACCTTC
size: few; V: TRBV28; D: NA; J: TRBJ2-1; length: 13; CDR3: CASSAPGAYEQFF; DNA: TGTGCCAGCAGTGCCCCAGGGGCCTATGAGCAGTTCTTC
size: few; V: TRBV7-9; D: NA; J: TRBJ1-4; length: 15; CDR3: CASSLGLRTNEKLFF; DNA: TGTGCCAGCAGCTTAGGACTTAGAACTAATGAAAAACTGTTTTTT
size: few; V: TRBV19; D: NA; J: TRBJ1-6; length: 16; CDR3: CASSTTFGTVNSPLHF; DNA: TGTGCCAGTAGTACTACCTTCGGGACGGTAAATTCACCCCTCCACTTT
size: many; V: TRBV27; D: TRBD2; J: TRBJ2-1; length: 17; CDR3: CASSGTSGRWSYNEQFF; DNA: TGTGCCAGCAGTGGGACTAGCGGGAGGTGGTCCTACAATGAGCAGTTCTTC
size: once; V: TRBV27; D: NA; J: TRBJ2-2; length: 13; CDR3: CASSTPGTGELFF; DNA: TGTGCCAGTAGCACCCCGGGCACCGGGGAGCTGTTTTTT
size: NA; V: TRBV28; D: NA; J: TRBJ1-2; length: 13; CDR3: CAVTQGANYGYTF; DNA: TGTGCCGTAACACAGGGCGCTAACTATGGCTACACCTTC
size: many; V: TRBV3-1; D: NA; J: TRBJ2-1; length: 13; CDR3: CASSQDRLGEQFF; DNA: TGTGCCAGCAGCCAAGATAGATTGGGGGAGCAGTTCTTC
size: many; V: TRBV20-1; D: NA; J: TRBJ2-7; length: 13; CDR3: CSALNPGSAEQYF; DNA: TGCAGTGCCCTAAACCCGGGATCAGCCGAGCAGTACTTC
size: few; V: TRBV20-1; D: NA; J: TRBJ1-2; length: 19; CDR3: CSASPPAGPMTTRNYGYTF; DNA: TGCAGTGCTAGCCCCCCCGCGGGCCCTATGACAACCCGTAACTATGGCTACACCTTC
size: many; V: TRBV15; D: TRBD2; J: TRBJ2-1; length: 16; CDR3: CATSTLLAGGGDEQFF; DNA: TGTGCCACCAGCACTCTACTAGCGGGTGGGGGTGATGAGCAGTTCTTC
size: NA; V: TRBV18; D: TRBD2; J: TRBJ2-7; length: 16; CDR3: CASSPTTSGQEYEQYF; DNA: TGTGCCAGCTCACCGACGACTAGCGGGCAGGAATACGAGCAGTACTTC
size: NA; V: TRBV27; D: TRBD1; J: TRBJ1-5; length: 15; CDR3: CASRPRGGGNQPQHF; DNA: TGTGCCAGCAGGCCCAGGGGGGGGGGCAATCAGCCCCAGCATTTT